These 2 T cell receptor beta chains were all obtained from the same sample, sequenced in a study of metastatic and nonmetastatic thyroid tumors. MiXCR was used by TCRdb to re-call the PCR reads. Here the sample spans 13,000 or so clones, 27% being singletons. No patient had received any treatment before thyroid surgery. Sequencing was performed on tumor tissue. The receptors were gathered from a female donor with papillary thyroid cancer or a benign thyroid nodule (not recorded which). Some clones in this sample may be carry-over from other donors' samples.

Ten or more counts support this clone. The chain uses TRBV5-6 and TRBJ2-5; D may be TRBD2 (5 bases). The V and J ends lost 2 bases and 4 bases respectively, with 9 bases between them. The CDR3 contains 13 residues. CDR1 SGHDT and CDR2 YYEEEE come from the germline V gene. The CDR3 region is CASSFSLAETQYF. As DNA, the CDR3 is TGTGCCAGCAGCTTCTCCCTAGCAGAGACCCAGTACTTC.

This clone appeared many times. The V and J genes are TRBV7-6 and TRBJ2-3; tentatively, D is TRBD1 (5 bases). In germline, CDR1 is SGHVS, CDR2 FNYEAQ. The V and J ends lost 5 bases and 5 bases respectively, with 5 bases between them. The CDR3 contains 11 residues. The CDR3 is CASSQGDTQYF. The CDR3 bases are TGTGCCAGCAGCCAGGGAGATACGCAGTATTTT.